This T cell receptor (beta chain) emerged from a study of blood T cell repertoires in COVID-19. Study-wide background: COVID-19 samples collected from the United States, Italy and Spain covered acute and convalescent phases. T cells, B-cell-depleted T cells, or PBMCs provided the cDNA or gDNA that served as material.

Original data processing: Reference gene primer amplification gave nucleated cell count estimates. The protocol was immunoSEQ multiplex PCR, while the TCRdb copy is restricted to in-frame clones and leaves out a portion. The DNA gave D and trimming, while V, J and clone size come from that table. Of about 220,000 clones in the sample, approximately 82% were seen once. The CDR3 is made up of 14 amino acids. Germline CDR1 is LNHDA and CDR2 is SQIVND (reference sequence). Trimming removed 3 bases at V and 5 bases at J, with 13 bases between. What was sequenced was peripheral blood. This TCR derives from a woman of 80 years or more with acute or convalescent COVID-19. V and J are TRBV19 and TRBJ1-1; D gene ambiguous. CDR3 region: CASSIMGFRTEAFF. The CDR3 coding sequence is TGTGCCAGTAGTATTATGGGTTTCAGGACTGAAGCTTTCTTT.